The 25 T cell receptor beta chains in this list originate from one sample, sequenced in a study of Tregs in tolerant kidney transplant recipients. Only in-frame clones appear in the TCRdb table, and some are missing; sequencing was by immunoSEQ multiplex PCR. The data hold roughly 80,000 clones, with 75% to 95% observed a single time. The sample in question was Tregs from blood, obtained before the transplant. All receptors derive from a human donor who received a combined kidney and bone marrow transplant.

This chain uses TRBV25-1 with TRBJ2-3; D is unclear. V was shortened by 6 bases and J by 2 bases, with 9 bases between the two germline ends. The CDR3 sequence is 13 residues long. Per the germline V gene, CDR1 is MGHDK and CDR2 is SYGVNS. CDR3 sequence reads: CASRNSLTDTQYF. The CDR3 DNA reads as TGTGCCAGCAGAAATTCCCTCACAGATACGCAGTATTTT.

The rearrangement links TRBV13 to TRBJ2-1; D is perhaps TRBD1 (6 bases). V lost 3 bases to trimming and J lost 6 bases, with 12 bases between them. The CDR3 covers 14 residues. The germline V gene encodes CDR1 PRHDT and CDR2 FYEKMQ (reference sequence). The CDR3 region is CASSFGAGANEQFF. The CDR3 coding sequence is TGTGCCAGCAGCTTCGGGGCAGGGGCCAATGAGCAGTTCTTC.

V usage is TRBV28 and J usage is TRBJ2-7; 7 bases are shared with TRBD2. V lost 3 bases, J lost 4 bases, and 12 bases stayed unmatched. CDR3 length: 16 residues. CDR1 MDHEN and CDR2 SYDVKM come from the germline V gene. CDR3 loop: CASSLGGGRTPYEQYF. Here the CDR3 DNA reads TGTGCCAGCAGTTTGGGCGGGGGTAGAACACCTTACGAGCAGTACTTC. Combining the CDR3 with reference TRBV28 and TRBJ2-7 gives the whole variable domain DVKVTQSSRYLVKRTGEKVFLECVQDMDHENMFWYRQDPGLGLRLIYFSYDVKMKEKGDIPEGYSVSREKKERFSLILESASTNQTSMYLCASSLGGGRTPYEQYFGPGTRLTVT.

This CDR3 is CAWDTGTAGTEAFF. CDR3 in DNA: TGTGCCTGGGATACCGGGACGGCTGGAACTGAAGCTTTCTTT. V usage is TRBV30 and J usage is TRBJ1-1, with D perhaps matching TRBD1 (5 bases). V dropped 5 bases and J dropped 5 bases, with 18 bases sitting between them. This CDR3 has 14 amino acids. CDR1 and CDR2 (germline): GTSNPN, SVGIG (reference sequence).

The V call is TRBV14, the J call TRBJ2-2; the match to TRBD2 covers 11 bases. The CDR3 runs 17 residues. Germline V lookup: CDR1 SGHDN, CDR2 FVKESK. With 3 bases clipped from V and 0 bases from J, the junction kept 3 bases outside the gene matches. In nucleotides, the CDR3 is TGTGCCAGCAGCCATATAGCGGGAGGGACGAACACCGGGGAGCTGTTTTTT. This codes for CASSHIAGGTNTGELFF.

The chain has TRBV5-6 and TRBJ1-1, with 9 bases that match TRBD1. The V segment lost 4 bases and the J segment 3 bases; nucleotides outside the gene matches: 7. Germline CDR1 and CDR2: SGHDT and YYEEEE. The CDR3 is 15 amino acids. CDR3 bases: TGTGCCAGCAGCCCATGGGACAGGGCCGACACTGAAGCTTTCTTT. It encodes CASSPWDRADTEAFF.

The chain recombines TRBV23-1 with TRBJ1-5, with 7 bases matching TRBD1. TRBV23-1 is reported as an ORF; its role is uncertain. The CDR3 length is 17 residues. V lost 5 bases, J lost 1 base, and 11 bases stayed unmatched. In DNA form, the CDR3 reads TGCGCCAGCAGTAGAGGTCCGGGACAGAAGAGCAATCAGCCCCAGCATTTT. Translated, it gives CASSRGPGQKSNQPQHF.

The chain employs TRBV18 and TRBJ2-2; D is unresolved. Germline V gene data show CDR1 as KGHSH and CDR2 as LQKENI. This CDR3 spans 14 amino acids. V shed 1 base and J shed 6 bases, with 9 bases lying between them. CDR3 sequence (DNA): TGTGCCAGCTCACCACTGGACGGGCCCGGGGAGCTGTTTTTT. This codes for CASSPLDGPGELFF.

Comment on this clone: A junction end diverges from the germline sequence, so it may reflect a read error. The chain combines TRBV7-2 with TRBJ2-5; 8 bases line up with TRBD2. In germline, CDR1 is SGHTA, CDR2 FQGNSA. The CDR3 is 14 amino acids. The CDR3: CASSVAGLRETQYF. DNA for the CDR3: TGTGCCAGCAGCGTAGCGGGATTGCGGGAGACCCAGTACTTC.

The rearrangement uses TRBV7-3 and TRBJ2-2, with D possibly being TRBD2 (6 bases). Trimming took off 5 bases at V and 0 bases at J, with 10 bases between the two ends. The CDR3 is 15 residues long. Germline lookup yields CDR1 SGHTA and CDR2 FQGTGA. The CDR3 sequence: CASSDSGANTGELFF. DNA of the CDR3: TGTGCCAGCAGCGATAGCGGAGCGAACACCGGGGAGCTGTTTTTT.

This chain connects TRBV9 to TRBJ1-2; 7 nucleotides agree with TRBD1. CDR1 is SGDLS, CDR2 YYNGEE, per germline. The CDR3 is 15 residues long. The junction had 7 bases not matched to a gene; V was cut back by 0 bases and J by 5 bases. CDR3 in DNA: TGTGCCAGCAGCGTAGAGGCAGGGGGGAGGTATGGCTACACCTTC. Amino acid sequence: CASSVEAGGRYGYTF.

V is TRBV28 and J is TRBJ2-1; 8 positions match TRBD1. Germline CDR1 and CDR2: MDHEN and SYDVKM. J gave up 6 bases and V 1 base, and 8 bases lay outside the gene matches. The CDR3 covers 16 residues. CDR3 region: CASSLYRQGFGNEQFF. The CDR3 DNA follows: TGTGCCAGCAGTTTATACAGACAGGGGTTCGGCAATGAGCAGTTCTTC. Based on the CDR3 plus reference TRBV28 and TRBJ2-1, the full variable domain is DVKVTQSSRYLVKRTGEKVFLECVQDMDHENMFWYRQDPGLGLRLIYFSYDVKMKEKGDIPEGYSVSREKKERFSLILESASTNQTSMYLCASSLYRQGFGNEQFFGPGTRLTVL.

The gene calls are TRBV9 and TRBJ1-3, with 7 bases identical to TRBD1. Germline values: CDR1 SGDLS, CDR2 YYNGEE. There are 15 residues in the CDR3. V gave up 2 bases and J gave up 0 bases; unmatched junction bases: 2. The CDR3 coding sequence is TGTGCCAGCAGCGTTGGGGACAGCTCTGGAAACACCATATATTTT. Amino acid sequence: CASSVGDSSGNTIYF.

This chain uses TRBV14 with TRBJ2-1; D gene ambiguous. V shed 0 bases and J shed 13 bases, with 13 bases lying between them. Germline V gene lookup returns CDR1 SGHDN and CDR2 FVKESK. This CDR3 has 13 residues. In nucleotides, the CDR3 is TGTGCCAGCAGCCAAGATTTGGTTTCGCGTCAGTTCTTC. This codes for CASSQDLVSRQFF.

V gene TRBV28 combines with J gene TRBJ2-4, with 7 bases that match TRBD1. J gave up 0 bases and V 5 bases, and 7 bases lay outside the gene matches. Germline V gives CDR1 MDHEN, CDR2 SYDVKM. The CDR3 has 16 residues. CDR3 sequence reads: CASSPGQAIAKNIQYF. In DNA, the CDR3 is TGTGCCAGCAGTCCAGGACAGGCCATAGCCAAAAACATTCAGTACTTC.

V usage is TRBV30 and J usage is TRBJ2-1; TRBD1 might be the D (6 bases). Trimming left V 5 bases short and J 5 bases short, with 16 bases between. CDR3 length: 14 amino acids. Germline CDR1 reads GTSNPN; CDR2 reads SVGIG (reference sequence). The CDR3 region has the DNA TGTGCCTGGGGAAGGACCAGGGGTCACAATGAGCAGTTCTTC. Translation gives CAWGRTRGHNEQFF.

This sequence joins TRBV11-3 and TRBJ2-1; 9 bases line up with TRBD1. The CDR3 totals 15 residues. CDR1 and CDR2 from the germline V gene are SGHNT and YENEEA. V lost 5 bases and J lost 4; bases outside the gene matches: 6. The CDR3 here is CASSGAGQGYNEQFF. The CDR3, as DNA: TGTGCCAGCAGCGGGGCGGGACAGGGATACAATGAGCAGTTCTTC.

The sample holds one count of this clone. The CDR3 here is CASSYSKSNNQPQHF. As DNA, the CDR3 is TGTGCCAGCAGTTACTCGAAATCGAACAATCAGCCCCAGCATTTT. V gene TRBV6-5 combines with J gene TRBJ1-5; D ambiguous. This CDR3 has 15 amino acids. Germline lookup yields CDR1 MNHEY and CDR2 SVGAGI. With 0 bases removed from V and 3 bases from J, the gap between germline ends came to 9 bases.

CDR3 amino acids: CASSTGTGRGYTF. Written as DNA, the CDR3 is TGTGCCAGCAGCACCGGGACAGGTCGCGGCTACACCTTC. The rearrangement uses TRBV2 and TRBJ1-2; 8 bases line up with TRBD1. This CDR3 is built from 13 residues. CDR1 is SNHLY, CDR2 FYNNEI, per germline. The junction had 8 bases not matched to a gene; V was cut back by 6 bases and J by 8 bases.

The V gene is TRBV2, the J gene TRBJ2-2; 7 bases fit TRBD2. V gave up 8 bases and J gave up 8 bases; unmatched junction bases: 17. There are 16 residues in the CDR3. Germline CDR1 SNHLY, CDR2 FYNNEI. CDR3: CASGGTTPRIGGELFF. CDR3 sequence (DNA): TGTGCCAGCGGGGGGACTACTCCTCGGATAGGTGGGGAGCTGTTTTTT.

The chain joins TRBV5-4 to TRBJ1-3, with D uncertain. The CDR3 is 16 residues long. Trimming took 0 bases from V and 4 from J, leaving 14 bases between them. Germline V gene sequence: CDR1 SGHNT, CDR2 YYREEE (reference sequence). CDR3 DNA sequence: TGTGCCAGCAGCTTGGCGGCGGGCGCGGGAGGAAACACCATATATTTT. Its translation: CASSLAAGAGGNTIYF.

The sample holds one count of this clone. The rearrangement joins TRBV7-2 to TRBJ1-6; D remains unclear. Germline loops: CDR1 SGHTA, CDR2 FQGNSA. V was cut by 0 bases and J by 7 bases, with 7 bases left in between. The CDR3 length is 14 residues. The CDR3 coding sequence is TGTGCCAGCAGCTTAGCGTACCAGAATTCACCCCTCCACTTT. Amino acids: CASSLAYQNSPLHF. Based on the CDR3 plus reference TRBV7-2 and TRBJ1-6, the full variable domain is GAGVSQSPSNKVTEKGKDVELRCDPISGHTALYWYRQSLGQGLEFLIYFQGNSAPDKSGLPSDRFSAERTGGSVSTLTIQRTQQEDSAVYLCASSLAYQNSPLHFGNGTRLTVT.

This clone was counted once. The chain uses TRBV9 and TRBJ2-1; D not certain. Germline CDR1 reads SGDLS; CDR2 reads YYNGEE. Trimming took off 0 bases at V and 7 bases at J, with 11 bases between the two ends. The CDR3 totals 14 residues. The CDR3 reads CASSVEPSGNEQFF. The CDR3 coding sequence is TGTGCCAGCAGCGTAGAACCCTCGGGTAATGAGCAGTTCTTC.

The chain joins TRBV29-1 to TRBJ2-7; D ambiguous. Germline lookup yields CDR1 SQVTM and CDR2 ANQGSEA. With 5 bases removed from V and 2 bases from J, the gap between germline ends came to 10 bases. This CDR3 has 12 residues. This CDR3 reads CSVSTQTYEQYF. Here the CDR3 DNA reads TGCAGCGTTTCGACACAAACCTACGAGCAGTACTTC.

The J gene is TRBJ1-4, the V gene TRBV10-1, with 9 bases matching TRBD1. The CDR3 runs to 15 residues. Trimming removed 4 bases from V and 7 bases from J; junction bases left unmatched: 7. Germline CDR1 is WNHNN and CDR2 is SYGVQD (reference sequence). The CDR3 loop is CASSALTGGAEKLFF. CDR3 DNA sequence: TGCGCCAGCAGTGCCTTGACAGGGGGAGCTGAAAAACTGTTTTTT.